This T cell receptor (beta chain) was captured by sequencing in a study of blood T cell repertoires in COVID-19. Study in general: T cells, B-cell-depleted T cells, or PBMCs provided the cDNA or gDNA that served as material.

The CDR3 contains 13 residues. Germline assignment: CDR1 MNHNY and CDR2 SVGAGI (reference sequence). Trimming removed 5 bases at V and 9 bases at J, with 14 bases between. Ages ranged from about 18 to 100 years, with residence in under 25 US areas. Cohorts were assigned according to the clinical history that participants reported. For recovered donors of Cohort 3, there were two negative PCRs, clearance, or symptom resolution. Only in-frame clones appear in the TCRdb table, and some are missing; sequencing was by immunoSEQ multiplex PCR. Found here are about 190,000 clones, 70% to 85% of them singletons; the top ten hold approximately 3%.

Sequencing used PBMCs or T cells enriched from blood (not recorded which). V usage is TRBV6-6 and J usage is TRBJ1-5, with D perhaps TRBD1 (5 bases). The source of this sequence is a woman aged 30 to 39 who had recovered from COVID-19. CDR3 in amino acids: CASSRDAQGPQHF. As DNA, the CDR3 is TGTGCCAGCAGTAGAGACGCCCAGGGGCCCCAGCATTTT.